The clone carrying this T cell receptor beta chain has a count of ten or more. Its target is not known. This record comes from a study of response to subunit inactivated influenza vaccine. TCRdb reprocessed the RT-PCR reads with MiXCR, giving one entry per CDR3 protein. The sample has 500,000 to 600,000 distinct CDR3 sequences, around 8% seen once. Findings of the study overall: It was suggested by the authors that few new T cells are recruited by each seasonal influenza vaccination.

Trimming removed 6 bases from V and 6 bases from J, with 12 bases in between. The CDR3 is made up of 13 amino acids. The sequence was collected from a man between 50 and 69 years old who received an inactivated influenza vaccine. Sequences were derived from PBMCs from blood, sampled about 24 months after vaccination. The V gene is TRBV12-3 or TRBV12-4, the J gene TRBJ1-5, with D uncertain. This CDR3 reads CASSLDRLQPQHF. CDR3 nucleotide sequence: TGTGCCAGCAGCTTGGACCGTCTTCAGCCCCAGCATTTT.